These 27 T cell receptor beta chains came from one sample sequenced in a study of monozygotic twins with inflammatory bowel disease. TCRdb derives one entry per CDR3 protein from the 5' RACE reads, leaving out DNA. The sample holds 95,000 to 110,000 distinct CDR3 sequences. The sequencing input was blood. The receptors originated from a human donor with ulcerative colitis or Crohn's disease, or a healthy co-twin of an affected twin (not recorded which).

This chain links TRBV6-5 with TRBJ1-2; TCRdb returns TRBD1, unconfirmable since there is no DNA. CDR1 is MNHEY and CDR2 is SVGAGI in the germline V gene. The length of the CDR3 is 14 residues. The CDR3 region is CASSYTQGSYGYTF.

The chain is built from TRBV2 and TRBJ1-5. The CDR3 is 15 residues long. CDR1 and CDR2 from the germline V gene are SNHLY and FYNNEI. The CDR3 here is CASSGDGHPNQPQHF.

The chain carries TRBV29-1 and TRBJ1-1; TCRdb outputs TRBD1, but without DNA this stays unchecked. Germline CDR1 SQVTM, CDR2 ANQGSEA. The CDR3 loop spans 15 amino acids. CDR3: CSVNPTWTGPLGAFF.

The rearrangement uses TRBV27 and TRBJ2-1; there is no DNA to check the TCRdb D call of TRBD1. This CDR3 has 17 amino acids. CDR1 and CDR2 (germline): MNHEY, SMNVEV (reference sequence). The CDR3 is CASSSLLGEIEMNEQFF.

J is TRBJ1-4 and V is TRBV6-1; TCRdb selects TRBD1, and the lack of DNA leaves this call unchecked. Germline-derived CDR1 and CDR2 are MNHNS and SASEGT. The CDR3 runs 14 residues. CDR3 sequence reads: CASSRQGGDEKLFF.

The chain is built from TRBV2 and TRBJ2-1; the D call of TRBD1 rests on TCRdb alone, since no DNA is present to check it. Germline CDR1 SNHLY, CDR2 FYNNEI. This CDR3 is built from 17 residues. The CDR3 sequence is CASSPGATRSSYNEQFF.

The chain has TRBV27 and TRBJ2-2; no DNA is available, so the TRBD1 call from TCRdb remains unchecked. CDR3 length: 17 residues. CDR1 MNHEY and CDR2 SMNVEV come from the germline V gene (reference sequence). CDR3 sequence: CASRKDEDRRNTGELFF.

The rearrangement joins TRBV6-2 or TRBV6-3 to TRBJ1-2; TCRdb lists TRBD1, though no DNA is available to test this call. The CDR3 extends over 15 amino acids. Germline lookup yields CDR1 MNHEY and CDR2 SVGEGT. CDR3 region: CASSYQGQGPSGYTF.

This chain joins TRBV7-2 and TRBJ1-1; TCRdb proposes TRBD1, but this gene call is untestable without DNA. Germline CDR1 is SGHTA and CDR2 is FQGNSA. CDR3 size: 13 residues. CDR3 loop: CASSLETGREAFF. Looking up the rest from reference TRBV7-2 and TRBJ1-1 gives the full variable domain: GAGVSQSPSNKVTEKGKDVELRCDPISGHTALYWYRQSLGQGLEFLIYFQGNSAPDKSGLPSDRFSAERTGGSVSTLTIQRTQQEDSAVYLCASSLETGREAFFGQGTRLTVV.

This chain uses TRBV7-3 with TRBJ2-3; absent DNA, TCRdb's TRBD1 call cannot be checked. The CDR3 has 17 residues. The germline CDR1 and CDR2 sequences are SGHTA and FQGTGA. This chain's CDR3 is CASSLVSAGDSTDTQYF.

This chain links TRBV20-1 with TRBJ2-5; the D call of TRBD2 rests on TCRdb alone, since no DNA is present to check it. CDR3 length equals 16 residues. Germline loops: CDR1 DFQATT, CDR2 SNEGSKA (reference sequence). The CDR3 protein is CSANSGGLAGAETQYF.

This chain links TRBV12-3 or TRBV12-4 with TRBJ2-1; no DNA is available, so the TRBD1 call from TCRdb remains unchecked. The CDR3 length is 15 residues. CDR3 amino acids: CASSLVRGLFNEQFF.

The gene calls are TRBV27 and TRBJ2-3; TCRdb reports TRBD1, a call that lacks DNA to check it against. The CDR3 totals 16 residues. Germline CDR1 and CDR2: MNHEY and SMNVEV (reference sequence). The CDR3 sequence is CASSANYRDLTDTQYF.

The genes are TRBV19 and TRBJ1-2; with no DNA, the TCRdb D assignment of TRBD1 cannot be verified. CDR3 length: 16 amino acids. Germline CDR1 and CDR2: LNHDA and SQIVND (reference sequence). The CDR3: CASSMATGWVNYGYTF.

The chain's CDR3 is CATSGTSPYNEQFF. The V call is TRBV24-1, the J call TRBJ2-1; TCRdb's assignment of TRBD2 cannot be checked, as there is no DNA. The CDR3 spans 14 residues. The germline V gene encodes CDR1 KGHDR and CDR2 SFDVKD.

This chain joins TRBV6-5 and TRBJ2-5; TCRdb's D call of TRBD1 is untestable without DNA. Germline loops: CDR1 MNHEY, CDR2 SVGAGI. This CDR3 region has 14 residues. This CDR3 is CASSSSQGWETQYF.

This chain's CDR3 is CASSPLPQGTYEQYF. The V call is TRBV19, the J call TRBJ2-7; the D call of TRBD1 rests on TCRdb alone, since no DNA is present to check it. Germline V gives CDR1 LNHDA, CDR2 SQIVND (reference sequence). There are 15 residues in the CDR3.

This chain connects TRBV5-1 to TRBJ2-5; the TCRdb call, TRBD1, lacks DNA for checking. The CDR3 consists of 14 residues. CDR1 SGHRS and CDR2 YFSETQ come from the germline V gene. CDR3 amino acids: CASSLGQIQETQYF. The full variable domain, with the rest looked up from reference TRBV5-1 and TRBJ2-5, is KAGVTQTPRYLIKTRGQQVTLSCSPISGHRSVSWYQQTPGQGLQFLFEYFSETQRNKGNFPGRFSGRQFSNSRSEMNVSTLELGDSALYLCASSLGQIQETQYFGPGTRLLVL.

The chain uses TRBV30 and TRBJ2-2. This CDR3 spans 13 amino acids. The germline CDR1 and CDR2 sequences are GTSNPN and SVGIG (reference sequence). The CDR3 protein is CAWSQQQTGELFF. Together with reference TRBV30 and TRBJ2-2, the CDR3 gives the full variable domain: SQTIHQWPATLVQPVGSPLSLECTVEGTSNPNLYWYRQAAGRGLQLLFYSVGIGQISSEVPQNLSASRPQDRQFILSSKKLLLSDSGFYLCAWSQQQTGELFFGEGSRLTVL.

V usage is TRBV3-1 and J usage is TRBJ2-5; no DNA is available, so the TRBD2 call from TCRdb remains unchecked. This CDR3 comprises 18 residues. CDR1 is LGHDT, CDR2 YNNKEL, per germline (reference sequence). The CDR3 sequence is CASSQESLRAPRRETQYF.

The V call is TRBV25-1, the J call TRBJ2-5; TCRdb calls TRBD1, which cannot be checked without DNA. This CDR3 contains 14 residues. Germline CDR1 and CDR2: MGHDK and SYGVNS. The CDR3 spells CASSAAGVVETQYF.

The chain joins TRBV7-8 to TRBJ2-1; TCRdb indicates TRBD1, and absent DNA this call remains unverified. This CDR3 is 12 amino acids long. The germline gives CDR1 SGHVS, CDR2 FQNEAQ. CDR3 protein: CASSLALDRQFF.

The chain carries TRBV7-9 and TRBJ1-5. Germline CDR1 is SEHNR and CDR2 is FQNEAQ (reference sequence). This CDR3 region has 15 residues. Here the CDR3 reads CASSPFSVVNQPQHF.

J is TRBJ1-4 and V is TRBV5-1. This CDR3 contains 16 residues. Germline values: CDR1 SGHRS, CDR2 YFSETQ. The CDR3 loop reads CASSPLLGSGNEKLFF.

V is TRBV28 and J is TRBJ2-2; absent DNA, TCRdb's TRBD1 call cannot be checked. CDR3 length: 16 amino acids. Per the germline V gene, CDR1 is MDHEN and CDR2 is SYDVKM. The CDR3: CASSLTGGSNTGELFF.

This chain joins TRBV29-1 and TRBJ2-3; TCRdb lists TRBD1, though no DNA is available to test this call. This CDR3 has 12 residues. The germline V gene has CDR1 SQVTM and CDR2 ANQGSEA. The CDR3 sequence: CSVGQSTDTQYF.

CDR3 sequence: CASSLVGVEKLFF. V and J are TRBV12-3 or TRBV12-4 and TRBJ1-4. The CDR3 loop spans 13 amino acids.